The 9 T cell receptor beta chains below were found in one sample sequenced in a study of blood T cell repertoires in COVID-19. Sequencing used immunoSEQ multiplex PCR; TCRdb keeps in-frame clones, though not all of them. The table shows approximately 250,000 clones, with under 85% occurring only once. Input material: peripheral blood. These receptors all come from a human donor in a cohort sampled during active COVID-19.

This rearrangement joins TRBV11-2 to TRBJ2-5, with a possible D match to TRBD2 (6 bases). Trimming pared 5 bases from V and 5 bases from J, leaving 9 bases between. The CDR3 spans 12 residues. The germline CDR1 and CDR2 sequences are SGHAT and FQNNGV. The CDR3 nucleotides are TGTGCCAGCAGCCATGGGGGGGAGACCCAGTACTTC. Its translation: CASSHGGETQYF.

This clone was counted once. The chain links TRBV9 to TRBJ2-7, with D perhaps TRBD2 (5 bases). Germline CDR1 reads SGDLS; CDR2 reads YYNGEE. CDR3 length: 16 residues. V lost 0 bases, J lost 0 bases, and 13 bases lay in between. The CDR3 loop is CASSVGRAGDSYEQYF. In DNA, the CDR3 is TGTGCCAGCAGCGTAGGAAGGGCCGGGGACTCCTACGAGCAGTACTTC.

CDR3 protein: CASSEGRFRGEAFF. DNA for the CDR3: TGTGCCAGCAGTGAAGGGCGGTTCCGCGGTGAAGCTTTCTTT. This chain links TRBV6-1 with TRBJ1-1; unclear D gene. The germline CDR1 and CDR2 sequences are MNHNS and SASEGT. V lost 1 base, J lost 7 bases, and 13 bases lay in between. CDR3 size: 14 residues.

The chain couples TRBV4-1 to TRBJ2-5; unclear D gene. CDR3 length equals 15 residues. Germline CDR1 is MGHRA and CDR2 is YSYEKL. Trimming removed 0 bases from V and 1 base from J, with 9 bases in between. The DNA of the CDR3 is TGCGCCAGCAGCCAAGAGCCACAGATCCAAGAGACCCAGTACTTC. Translated: CASSQEPQIQETQYF.

The V gene is TRBV30, the J gene TRBJ2-2; D possibly corresponds to TRBD2 (5 bases). The CDR3 spans 12 residues. Germline V CDR1 and CDR2: GTSNPN, SVGIG (reference sequence). V was cut by 0 bases and J by 11 bases, with 10 bases left in between. CDR3 residues: CAWSVVAGELFF. The CDR3 nucleotides read TGTGCCTGGAGTGTAGTTGCGGGCGAGCTGTTTTTT.

V is TRBV30 and J is TRBJ2-5; TRBD1 matches 7 bases. V trimming: 3 bases; J trimming: 4 bases; junction bases outside the gene matches: 5. This CDR3 has 13 residues. CDR1 is GTSNPN and CDR2 is SVGIG in the germline V gene (reference sequence). This CDR3 is CAWSTTGRETQYF. The CDR3 nucleotides are TGTGCCTGGAGCACGACAGGGAGAGAGACCCAGTACTTC. Full variable domain (outside the CDR3, taken from reference TRBV30 and TRBJ2-5): SQTIHQWPATLVQPVGSPLSLECTVEGTSNPNLYWYRQAAGRGLQLLFYSVGIGQISSEVPQNLSASRPQDRQFILSSKKLLLSDSGFYLCAWSTTGRETQYFGPGTRLLVL.

V usage is TRBV6-6 and J usage is TRBJ2-7; unclear D gene. Trimming removed 2 bases at V and 5 bases at J, with 4 bases between. CDR3 length: 11 residues. The germline V gene has CDR1 MNHNY and CDR2 SVGAGI (reference sequence). CDR3: CASSYDNEQYF. The CDR3 region has the DNA TGTGCCAGCAGTTACGACAACGAGCAGTACTTC.

The chain uses TRBV2 and TRBJ2-7; 8 positions agree with TRBD1. Germline values: CDR1 SNHLY, CDR2 FYNNEI. The CDR3 extends over 15 amino acids. The V segment lost 1 base and the J segment 13 bases; nucleotides outside the gene matches: 15. The DNA for the CDR3 is TGTGCCAGCAGTGAAGAAGGAGGGGGACAGGCGACGACCTACTTC. Its protein is CASSEEGGGQATTYF.

This chain uses TRBV5-1 with TRBJ2-5; TRBD2 matches 11 bases. The CDR3 is made up of 16 amino acids. Looked up from germline, CDR1 is SGHRS and CDR2 is YFSETQ. Germline trimming cut 4 bases from V and 8 bases from J; bases unmatched to any gene: 13. Here the CDR3 DNA reads TGCGCCAGCAGCCCCGGGACTAGCGGAAACCTTGATACCCAGTACTTC. Residues: CASSPGTSGNLDTQYF.